This is a list of T cell receptor beta chains from one sample in a study of early T cells in non-severe SARS-CoV-2 infection. Using its own MiXCR run on the 5' RACE reads, TCRdb lists one record per CDR3 protein. Of more than 45,000 distinct CDR3 sequences listed, approximately 13% are singletons. Material: whole blood. The receptors were gathered from an adult who was a healthcare worker with PCR-confirmed SARS-CoV-2 infection or an uninfected control (not recorded which). The CDR3 runs from the conserved cysteine through the conserved F or W. The D gene is left open where the match is weak. Some rows have no size entry. The others give once, few or many, or a class for an expanded clone.

j_call clone_size v_call cdr3_length d_call cdr3_nt cdr3_aa
TRBJ1-2 few TRBV3-1 14 - TGTGCCAGCAGCCCAGGCAGTGGAAACTATGGCTACACCTTC CASSPGSGNYGYTF
TRBJ2-4 - TRBV5-1 16 TRBD1 TGCGCCAGCAGCACAGGACAGGGGGCGGCCAAAAACATTCAGTACTTC CASSTGQGAAKNIQYF
TRBJ1-1 few TRBV14 13 TRBD1 TGTGCCAGCAGCCAACAGGGGGGCACTGAAGCTTTCTTT CASSQQGGTEAFF
TRBJ1-1 - TRBV6-2/TRBV6-3 16 TRBD1 TGTGCCAGCAGTAGAAACAGGGGCGGGAGTCGCACTGAAGCTTTCTTT CASSRNRGGSRTEAFF
TRBJ2-4 many TRBV9 14 TRBD1 TGTGCCAGCAGCGAGGTGACAGGGTCGAACATTCAGTACTTC CASSEVTGSNIQYF
TRBJ1-4 few TRBV7-2 15 - TGTGCCAGCAGCCCGACGGGATCTTATAATGAAAAACTGTTTTTT CASSPTGSYNEKLFF
TRBJ1-1 - TRBV27 11 - TGTGCCAGCAGGGGTGGGACTGAAGCTTTCTTT CASRGGTEAFF
TRBJ2-1 few TRBV12-3/TRBV12-4 12 TRBD2 TGTGCCAGCGGGGGGGCCTACAATGAGCAGTTCTTC CASGGAYNEQFF
TRBJ1-1 few TRBV28 13 - TGTGCCAGCAGTCCCCGAACAGGGATTGAAGCTTTCTTT CASSPRTGIEAFF
TRBJ1-1 few TRBV6-1 15 - TGTGCCAGCAGTGAATGGACAGCAATGAACACTGAAGCTTTCTTT CASSEWTAMNTEAFF
TRBJ2-3 few TRBV5-6 14 - TGTGCCAGCAGCTTAGGGCCGAGCACAGATACGCAGTATTTT CASSLGPSTDTQYF
TRBJ2-7 many TRBV12-3/TRBV12-4 14 TRBD2 TGTGCCAGCAGCCTTTTAGCGGGGGCCTACGAGCAGTACTTC CASSLLAGAYEQYF
TRBJ1-1 many TRBV19 13 - TGTGCCAGTAGTTATTCCCCAGGGGTACAGGCTTTCTTT CASSYSPGVQAFF
TRBJ2-3 - TRBV28 13 TRBD2 TGTGCCAGCCACGGGACTAGCGGGATTAGGCAGTATTTT CASHGTSGIRQYF
TRBJ1-2 many TRBV9 16 - TGTGCCAGCAGCGTAGGTCCGGGGACTAGCGGCTATGGCTACACCTTC CASSVGPGTSGYGYTF
TRBJ1-1 - TRBV7-9 13 - TGTGCCAGCATCCTGGTGGCGAACACTGAAGCTTTCTTT CASILVANTEAFF
TRBJ1-6 many TRBV7-9 11 - TGTGCCAGCAGCTTGGGACTGAGGCTCCACTTT CASSLGLRLHF
TRBJ2-3 many TRBV24-1 17 TRBD2 TGTGCCACCAGTGATGCTCGTGAAGCGGGAGTCACAGATACGCAGTATTTT CATSDAREAGVTDTQYF